The clone carrying this T cell receptor beta chain has at least ten counts. Its matching antigen is unknown. If no ophthalmopathy progression occurred within 18 months, Graves' hyperthyroidism was stable. The germline V gene has CDR1 SEHNR and CDR2 FQNEAQ (reference sequence). The CDR3 runs to 15 residues. The V and J ends lost 5 bases and 1 base, in that order; junction bases with no gene match: 5. The sample comes from a study of T cells in Graves' hyperthyroidism and ophthalmopathy. Regarding the study as a whole: Most thyroid-expanded clonotypes above 0.001 were also found in blood.

RNA transcripts were the template for amplifying TCR beta CDR3 regions. In the first-round RT-PCR of the TCR CDR3, the HTBI primer set was used. TCRdb called the multiplex PCR reads again in MiXCR, with one record for every CDR3 protein. The data contain 360,000 or so distinct CDR3 sequences, over 15% of them seen just once; the ten biggest clones take up about 3.7%. The sample was blood. The chain links TRBV7-9 to TRBJ1-3, with 7 bases identical to TRBD1. This receptor was taken from a young woman with Graves' hyperthyroidism. The CDR3 DNA is TGTGCCAGCAGCCCCCTGGGACAGTCTGGAAACACCATATATTTT. Its translation: CASSPLGQSGNTIYF.